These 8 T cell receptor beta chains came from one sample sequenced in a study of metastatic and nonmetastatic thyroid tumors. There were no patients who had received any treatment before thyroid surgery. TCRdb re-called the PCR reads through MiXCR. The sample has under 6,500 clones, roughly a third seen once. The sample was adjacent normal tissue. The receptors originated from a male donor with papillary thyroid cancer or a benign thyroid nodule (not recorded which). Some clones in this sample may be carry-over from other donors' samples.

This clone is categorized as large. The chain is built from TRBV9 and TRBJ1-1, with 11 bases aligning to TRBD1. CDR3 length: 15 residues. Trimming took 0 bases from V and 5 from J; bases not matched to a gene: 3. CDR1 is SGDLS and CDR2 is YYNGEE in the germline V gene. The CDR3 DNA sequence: TGTGCCAGCAGCGTAGGGACAGGGGGCGGTACTGAAGCTTTCTTT. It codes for CASSVGTGGGTEAFF.

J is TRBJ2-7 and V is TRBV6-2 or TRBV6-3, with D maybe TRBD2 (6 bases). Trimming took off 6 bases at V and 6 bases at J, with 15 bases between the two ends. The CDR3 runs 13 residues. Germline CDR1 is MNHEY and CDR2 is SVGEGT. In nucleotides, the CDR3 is TGTGCCAGCAGCTTCTTATTGGGGGGCGAGCAGTACTTC. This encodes CASSFLLGGEQYF.

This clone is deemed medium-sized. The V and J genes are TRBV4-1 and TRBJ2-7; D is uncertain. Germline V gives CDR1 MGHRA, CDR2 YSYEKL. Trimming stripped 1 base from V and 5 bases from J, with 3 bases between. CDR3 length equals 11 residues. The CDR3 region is CASSQGDEQYF. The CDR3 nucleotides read TGCGCCAGCAGCCAAGGGGACGAGCAGTACTTC.

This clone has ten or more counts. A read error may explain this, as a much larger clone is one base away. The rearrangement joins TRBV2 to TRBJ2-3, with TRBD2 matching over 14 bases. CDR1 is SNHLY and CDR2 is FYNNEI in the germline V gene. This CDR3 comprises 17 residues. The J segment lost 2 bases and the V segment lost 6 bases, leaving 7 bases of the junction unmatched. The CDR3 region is CASRLRTSGGNTDTQYF. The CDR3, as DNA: TGTGCCAGCAGGCTAAGGACTAGCGGGGGGAACACAGATACGCAGTATTTT.

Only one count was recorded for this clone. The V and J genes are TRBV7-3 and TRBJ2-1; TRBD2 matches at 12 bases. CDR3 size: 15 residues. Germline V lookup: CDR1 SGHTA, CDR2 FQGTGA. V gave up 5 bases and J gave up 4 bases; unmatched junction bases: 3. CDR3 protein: CASSLGTSGYNEQFF. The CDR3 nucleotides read TGTGCCAGCAGCCTCGGGACTAGCGGGTACAATGAGCAGTTCTTC.

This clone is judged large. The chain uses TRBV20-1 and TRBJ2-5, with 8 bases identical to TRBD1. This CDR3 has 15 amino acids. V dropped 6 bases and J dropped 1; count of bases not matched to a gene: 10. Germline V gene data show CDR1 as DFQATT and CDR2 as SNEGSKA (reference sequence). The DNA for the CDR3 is TGCAGTGCGAATGACAGGGGACGATTCCAAGAGACCCAGTACTTC. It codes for CSANDRGRFQETQYF.

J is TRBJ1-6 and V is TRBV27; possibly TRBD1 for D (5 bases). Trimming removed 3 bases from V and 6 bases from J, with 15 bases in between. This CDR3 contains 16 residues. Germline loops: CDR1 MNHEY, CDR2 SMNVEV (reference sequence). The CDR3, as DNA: TGTGCCAGCAGTTTTCGCTCCAGGGCGAGTAATTCACCCCTCCACTTT. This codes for CASSFRSRASNSPLHF.

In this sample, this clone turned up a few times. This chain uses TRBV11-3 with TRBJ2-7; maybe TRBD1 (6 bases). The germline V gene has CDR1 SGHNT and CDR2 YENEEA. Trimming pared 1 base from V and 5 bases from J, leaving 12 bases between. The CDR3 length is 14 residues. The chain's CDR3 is CASSLGVGAHEQYF. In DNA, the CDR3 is TGTGCCAGCAGCTTAGGAGTGGGGGCCCACGAGCAGTACTTC.